These 3 T cell receptor beta chains share one sample of origin, sequenced in a study of beta chain features in type 1 diabetes. Sequenced material consisted of expressed TCRB transcripts (all of the isolated RNA was reverse transcribed). Libraries were prepared by immunoSEQ multiplex PCR; TCRdb keeps only in-frame clonotypes and omits some of them. The top ten clones hold about 0.02% of a sample with 900,000 or so clones, 17% of them seen once. Material: naive CD4+ T cells from blood. The receptor set was obtained from a woman younger than 30 in good health.

V is TRBV4-2 and J is TRBJ1-1; D perhaps matches TRBD1 (5 bases). This CDR3 is built from 20 residues. The germline CDR1 and CDR2 sequences are LGHNA and YNFKEQ. The ends were cut back, 2 bases at V and 5 bases at J, with 30 bases in the middle. In nucleotides, the CDR3 is TGTGCCAGCAGCCAAATCCGCTACGTGTCTCGGGGGGTTTCATCGACTGAAGCTTTCTTT. Encoded protein: CASSQIRYVSRGVSSTEAFF.

This clone was seen more than once but under ten times. Other DNA sequences of this sample code for an identical CDR3. The V gene is TRBV6-6, the J gene TRBJ2-1; 7 bases match TRBD2. This CDR3 is 14 amino acids long. V dropped 5 bases and J dropped 1; count of bases not matched to a gene: 2. CDR1 is MNHNY, CDR2 SVGAGI, per germline (reference sequence). Here the CDR3 reads CASSDSGSYNEQFF. The CDR3 DNA is TGTGCCAGCAGTGATAGCGGGTCCTACAATGAGCAGTTCTTC.

This clone has just a few counts. The CDR3 DNA reads as TGTGCCAGCAGCTTCGGATTGGCGGGCTCCTACAATGAGCAGTTCTTC. Its translation: CASSFGLAGSYNEQFF. The V and J genes are TRBV7-9 and TRBJ2-1; tentatively, D is TRBD2 (5 bases). The V gene lost 3 bases and the J gene lost 0 bases, with 12 bases spanning the gap. CDR3 size: 16 residues. Germline loops: CDR1 SEHNR, CDR2 FQNEAQ (reference sequence).